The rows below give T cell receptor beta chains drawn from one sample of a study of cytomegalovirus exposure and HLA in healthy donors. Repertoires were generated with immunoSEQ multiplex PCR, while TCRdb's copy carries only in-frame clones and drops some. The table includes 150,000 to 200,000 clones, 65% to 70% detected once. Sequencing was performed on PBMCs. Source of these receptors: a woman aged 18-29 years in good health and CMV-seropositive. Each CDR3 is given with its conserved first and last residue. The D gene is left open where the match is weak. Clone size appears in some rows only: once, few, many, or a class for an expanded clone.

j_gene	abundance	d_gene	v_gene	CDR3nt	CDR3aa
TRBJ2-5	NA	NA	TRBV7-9	TGTGCCAGCAGCGACAGCAGCTTTTCGGAGACCCAGTACTTC	CASSDSSFSETQYF
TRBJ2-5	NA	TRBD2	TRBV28	TGTGCCAGCAGCCTCGGGGGGAATCAAGAGACCCAGTACTTC	CASSLGGNQETQYF
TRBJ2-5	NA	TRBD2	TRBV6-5	TGTGCCAGCAGTTACTCACCGAGCGGGGGGCTGGAGACCCAGTACTTC	CASSYSPSGGLETQYF
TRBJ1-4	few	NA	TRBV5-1	TGCGCCAGCAGGACAGGATCAACTAATGAAAAACTGTTTTTT	CASRTGSTNEKLFF
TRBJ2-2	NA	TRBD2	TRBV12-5	TGTGCTAGTGGTTTGGATATAGCGGGCGAGAACACCGGGGAGCTGTTTTTT	CASGLDIAGENTGELFF
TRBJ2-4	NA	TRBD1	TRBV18	TGTGCCAGCTCACCACTTGACAGGGGGGCCAAAAACATTCAGTACTTC	CASSPLDRGAKNIQYF
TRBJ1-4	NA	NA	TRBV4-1	TGCGCCAGCAGCCACCAGCGTTCGACTAATGAAAAACTGTTTTTT	CASSHQRSTNEKLFF
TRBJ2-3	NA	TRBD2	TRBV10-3	TGTGCCACCCGGACGGCTGAAGGAGCGGGGGCCGGTGGCACAGATACGCAGTATTTT	CATRTAEGAGAGGTDTQYF
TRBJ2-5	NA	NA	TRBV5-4	TGTGCCAGCAGCTTCGGTAGCGGAGGAAGGGCCCAGTACTTC	CASSFGSGGRAQYF
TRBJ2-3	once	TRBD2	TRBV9	TGTGCCAGCAGCTCCCTTAGCGGGAGAGGAGATACGCAGTATTTT	CASSSLSGRGDTQYF
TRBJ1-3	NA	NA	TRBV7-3	TGTGCCAGCAGCTTAACCTTCTCTGGAAACACCATATATTTT	CASSLTFSGNTIYF
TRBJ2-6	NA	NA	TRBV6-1	TGTGCCAGCGTCGCGGGTAACTCTGGGGCCAACGTCCTGACTTTC	CASVAGNSGANVLTF
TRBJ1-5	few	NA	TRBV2	TGTGCCAGCAGTGAGGTAATCAGGGGCCATCAGCCCCAGCATTTT	CASSEVIRGHQPQHF
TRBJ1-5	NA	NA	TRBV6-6	TGTGCCAGCAGTTACTTCGGTCAGCCCCAGCATTTT	CASSYFGQPQHF
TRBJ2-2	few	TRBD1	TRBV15	TGTGCCACCAGCAGACCAATACAGGGGGGGAACACCGGGGAGCTGTTTTTT	CATSRPIQGGNTGELFF
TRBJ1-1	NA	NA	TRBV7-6	TGTGCCAGCAGCGAAACTAACCCTAGGGGTCTCACTGAAGCTTTCTTT	CASSETNPRGLTEAFF
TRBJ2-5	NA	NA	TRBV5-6	TGTGCCAGCAGCTACGGAGTTTTGCAAGAGACCCAGTACTTC	CASSYGVLQETQYF
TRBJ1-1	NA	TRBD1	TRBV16	TGTGCCAGCAGCCTGGGCCGGGACAGGGGGCACACTGAAGCTTTCTTT	CASSLGRDRGHTEAFF
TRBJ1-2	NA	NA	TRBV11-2	TGTGCCAGCAGCTCCTTACCACAGGAGCTCTTTAACTATGGCTACACCTTC	CASSSLPQELFNYGYTF
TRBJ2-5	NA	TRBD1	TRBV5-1	TGCGCCAGCAGCTTCCCCGGGACAGAAGAGACCCAGTACTTC	CASSFPGTEETQYF
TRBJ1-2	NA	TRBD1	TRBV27	TGTGCCAGCAGTTCCAGGGGGCACGGCTACACCTTC	CASSSRGHGYTF
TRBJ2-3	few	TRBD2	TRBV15	TGTGCCACCAGCAGAGCACCAAGGACTAGCGGGGGCACAGATACGCAGTATTTT	CATSRAPRTSGGTDTQYF
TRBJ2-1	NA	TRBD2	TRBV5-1	TGCGCCAGCAGCTTGGAGGTAGGGCTAGCGGGGGTCAATGAGCAGTTCTTC	CASSLEVGLAGVNEQFF
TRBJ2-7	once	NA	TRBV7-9	TGTGCCAGCAGCTTCCCGTGGGCCGAGCAGTACTTC	CASSFPWAEQYF
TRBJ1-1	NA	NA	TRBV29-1	TGCAGCGTAAAAAATAGGGGGGGGAGAACTGAAGCTTTCTTT	CSVKNRGGRTEAFF
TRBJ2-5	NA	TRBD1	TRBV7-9	TGTGCCAGCAGCTTCAGGGGGCGCGAGACCCAGTACTTC	CASSFRGRETQYF
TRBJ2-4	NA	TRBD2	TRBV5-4	TGTGCCAGCAGCTTGGTTGGGACTAGCGGGAACTACATTCAGTACTTC	CASSLVGTSGNYIQYF
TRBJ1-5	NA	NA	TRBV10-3	TGTGCCATCAGTACTGCAGGGAATCAGCCCCAGCATTTT	CAISTAGNQPQHF
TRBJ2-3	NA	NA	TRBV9	TGTGCCAGCAGCGTCCGAGCAGATACGCAGTATTTT	CASSVRADTQYF
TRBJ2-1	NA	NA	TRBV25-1	TGTGCCAGCACGACCGCCGGGACATCTCTGTTCGGCGAGCAGTTCTTC	CASTTAGTSLFGEQFF
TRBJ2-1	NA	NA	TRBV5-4	TGTGCCAGCAGGGAAGGCGGGGCGGGATACAATGAGCAGTTCTTC	CASREGGAGYNEQFF
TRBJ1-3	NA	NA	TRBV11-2	TGTGCCAGCAGCTTGGGACTACGAAACACCATATATTTT	CASSLGLRNTIYF
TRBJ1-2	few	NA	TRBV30	TGTGCCTGGAGCCCTGGGGGGGGCTACACCTTC	CAWSPGGGYTF
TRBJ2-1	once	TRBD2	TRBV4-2	TGTGCCAGCAGCCAAGTCTCGGCGGGGGGGACCTACAATGAGCAGTTCTTC	CASSQVSAGGTYNEQFF
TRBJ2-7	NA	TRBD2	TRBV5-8	TGTGCCAGCAGCTTGTCCGCCTCTAGCGGGGGCTACGAGCAGTACTTC	CASSLSASSGGYEQYF
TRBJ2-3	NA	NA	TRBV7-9	TGTGCCAGCAGCTTTGTAGGGCCGGGGGATACGCAGTATTTT	CASSFVGPGDTQYF
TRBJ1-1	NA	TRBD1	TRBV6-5	TGTGCCAGCAGATATGACAGGGGTAACACTGAAGCTTTCTTT	CASRYDRGNTEAFF
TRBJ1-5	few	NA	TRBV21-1	TGTGCCAGCAGCAAATGGGTGCGTGACAGGGACAATCAGCCCCAGCATTTT	CASSKWVRDRDNQPQHF
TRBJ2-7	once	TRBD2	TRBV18	TGTGCCAGCTCACGGTCGTTAGCGGGAGCGTACGAGCAGTACTTC	CASSRSLAGAYEQYF
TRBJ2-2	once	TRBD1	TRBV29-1	TGCAGCGTTCCTGGCAGGGGGCATGACACCGGGGAGCTGTTTTTT	CSVPGRGHDTGELFF
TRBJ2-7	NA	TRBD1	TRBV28	TGTGCCAGCAGTATCCGGGACAGGGGACAGCAGTACTTC	CASSIRDRGQQYF
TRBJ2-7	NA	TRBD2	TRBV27	TGTGCCAGCAGGGTAGCGGGAGCCTACGGGCAGTACTTC	CASRVAGAYGQYF
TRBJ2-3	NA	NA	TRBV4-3	TGCGCCAGCAGCCGTAGCAGCACAGATACGCAGTATTTT	CASSRSSTDTQYF
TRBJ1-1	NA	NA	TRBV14	TGTGCCAGCAGCCAAGAGATGGGCCCTAGGGGGAACACTGAAGCTTTCTTT	CASSQEMGPRGNTEAFF
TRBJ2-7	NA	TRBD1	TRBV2	TGTGCCACCAAACCGGAACAGGGGGTAGGACCCTACGAGCAGTACTTC	CATKPEQGVGPYEQYF
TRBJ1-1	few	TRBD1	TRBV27	TGTGCCAGCAGTGCGGGACAGGGAATGAACACTGAAGCTTTCTTT	CASSAGQGMNTEAFF
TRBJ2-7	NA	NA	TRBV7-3	TGTGCCAGCAGCTTAACGAGAAGCGGCGAGCAGTACTTC	CASSLTRSGEQYF
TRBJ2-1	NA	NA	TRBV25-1	TGTGCCAGCAGTGAATATACAGGGTACAATGAGCAGTTCTTC	CASSEYTGYNEQFF
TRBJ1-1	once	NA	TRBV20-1	TGCAGTGCCCAGGGCCCCTCGATTGTTTTCTTT	CSAQGPSIVFF